Following are 18 T cell receptor beta chains from one sample sequenced in a study of response to subunit inactivated influenza vaccine. One entry per CDR3 protein, called by TCRdb with MiXCR from the RT-PCR reads. The table includes around 300,000 distinct CDR3 sequences, approximately 23% detected once. This material consisted of PBMCs from blood, taken approximately 20 months after vaccination. All receptors derive from a man between 50 and 75 years old who received an inactivated influenza vaccine.

The chain employs TRBV10-3 and TRBJ1-4; 7 nucleotides match TRBD1. Trimming removed 6 bases from V and 4 bases from J; junction bases left unmatched: 5. The CDR3 is 14 amino acids. Germline CDR1 reads ENHRY; CDR2 reads SYGVKD. CDR3 sequence reads: CAISSGTDNEKLFF. As DNA, the CDR3 is TGTGCCATCAGCTCCGGGACAGATAATGAAAAACTGTTTTTT.

This clonotype was recorded a few times. The chain couples TRBV4-3 to TRBJ1-1; tentatively, D is TRBD1 (6 bases). Germline V gene lookup returns CDR1 LGHNA and CDR2 YSLEER. This CDR3 has 14 residues. The V end was cut by 4 bases, the J end by 4 bases, with 13 bases between. CDR3 sequence (DNA): TGCGCCAGCAGCCGAGGCGGGGGCTTCACTGAAGCTTTCTTT. Its translation is CASSRGGGFTEAFF.

V is TRBV5-1 and J is TRBJ2-1, with 7 bases aligning to TRBD2. J was trimmed by 7 bases and V by 0 bases; bases with no gene match: 10. This CDR3 region has 16 residues. Germline V lookup: CDR1 SGHRS, CDR2 YFSETQ. CDR3 residues: CASSLVSGKGSNEQFF. In nucleotides, the CDR3 is TGCGCCAGCAGCTTGGTGAGCGGGAAGGGCTCGAATGAGCAGTTCTTC.

CDR3 coding DNA: TGCGCCAGCAGATCCTACCGGGACCCTGAGCAGTTCTTC. Protein product: CASRSYRDPEQFF. The rearrangement uses TRBV5-1 and TRBJ2-1; D may be TRBD1 or TRBD2 (5 bases each). V was cut by 5 bases and J by 9 bases, with 15 bases left in between. The CDR3 sequence is 13 residues long. The germline V gene encodes CDR1 SGHRS and CDR2 YFSETQ.

This clonotype was found a few times. The J gene is TRBJ2-3, the V gene TRBV29-1, with D possibly being TRBD2 (6 bases). Germline-derived CDR1 and CDR2 are SQVTM and ANQGSEA. The CDR3 has 13 residues. V lost 4 bases and J 4 bases, leaving 12 bases between the germline ends. The CDR3 loop is CSVVTSFSDTQYF. DNA of the CDR3: TGCAGCGTTGTTACTAGCTTCTCAGATACGCAGTATTTT.

In its sample, this clonotype was seen many times. This chain uses TRBV9 with TRBJ1-6; D not resolved. CDR3 length: 17 amino acids. Trimming took 0 bases from V and 0 from J, leaving 10 bases between them. Germline CDR1 SGDLS, CDR2 YYNGEE. CDR3 residues: CASSVGEGPSYNSPLHF. The CDR3 coding sequence is TGTGCCAGCAGCGTAGGGGAAGGTCCCTCCTATAATTCACCCCTCCACTTT.

The J gene is TRBJ2-1, the V gene TRBV6-2 or TRBV6-3; TRBD1 matches at 8 bases. V lost 5 bases, J lost 0 bases, and 3 bases stayed unmatched. The germline gives CDR1 MNHEY, CDR2 SVGEGT. CDR3 length: 15 amino acids. The CDR3 coding sequence is TGTGCCAGCAGTCCCAGGGGGCTCTCCTACAATGAGCAGTTCTTC. Translating gives CASSPRGLSYNEQFF.

This clonotype came up a few times. V is TRBV29-1 and J is TRBJ2-4; D is ambiguous. CDR1 and CDR2 (germline): SQVTM, ANQGSEA. The CDR3 length is 11 residues. V lost 6 bases and J 7 bases, leaving 10 bases between the germline ends. The DNA for the CDR3 is TGCAGCGTACACCGCCGGAACATTCAGTACTTC. The encoded protein is CSVHRRNIQYF.

This clonotype was picked up a small number of times. The chain couples TRBV5-6 to TRBJ1-2, with 7 bases fitting TRBD1. With 6 bases clipped from V and 10 bases from J, the junction kept 12 bases outside the gene matches. The germline gives CDR1 SGHDT, CDR2 YYEEEE. CDR3 length: 13 amino acids. The CDR3 region has the DNA TGTGCCAGCAAACTTGGCGAGGGGACAGTCTACACCTTC. Translating it yields CASKLGEGTVYTF. Full variable domain (missing parts from reference TRBV5-6 and TRBJ1-2): DAGVTQSPTHLIKTRGQQVTLRCSPKSGHDTVSWYQQALGQGPQFIFQYYEEEERQRGNFPDRFSGHQFPNYSSELNVNALLLGDSALYLCASKLGEGTVYTFGSGTRLTVV.

This clonotype was seen only a few times. The chain uses TRBV15 and TRBJ1-1; no reliable D call. The germline gives CDR1 LNHNV, CDR2 YYDKDF (reference sequence). Trimming pared 5 bases from V and 0 bases from J, leaving 7 bases between. The CDR3 consists of 13 residues. In nucleotides, the CDR3 is TGTGCCACCAGCTATGCAGTGAACACTGAAGCTTTCTTT. This encodes CATSYAVNTEAFF.

The V and J genes are TRBV5-4 and TRBJ1-4; TRBD1 might be the D (5 bases). The CDR3 has 14 residues. The germline V and J ends were trimmed by 1 base and 4 bases, with 8 bases remaining between them. CDR1 is SGHNT, CDR2 YYREEE, per germline (reference sequence). This chain's CDR3 is CASSLKGNNEKLFF. In DNA form, the CDR3 reads TGTGCCAGCAGCTTGAAGGGGAATAATGAAAAACTGTTTTTT. Filled out from reference TRBV5-4 and TRBJ1-4, the complete variable domain reads ETGVTQSPTHLIKTRGQQVTLRCSSQSGHNTVSWYQQALGQGPQFIFQYYREEENGRGNFPPRFSGLQFPNYSSELNVNALELDDSALYLCASSLKGNNEKLFFGSGTQLSVL.

This clonotype was found a few times. The V gene is TRBV12-3 or TRBV12-4, the J gene TRBJ2-7, with D unclear. The CDR3 totals 12 residues. The V end was cut by 6 bases, the J end by 3 bases, with 9 bases between. The chain's CDR3 is CASSLSYYEQYF. The CDR3 region has the DNA TGTGCCAGCAGCCTTTCTTACTACGAGCAGTACTTC.

This chain joins TRBV20-1 and TRBJ2-7; perhaps D is TRBD1 or TRBD2 (6 bases each). The ends were cut back, 2 bases at V and 4 bases at J, with 12 bases in the middle. There are 13 residues in the CDR3. CDR1 is DFQATT and CDR2 is SNEGSKA in the germline V gene (reference sequence). The CDR3 bases are TGCAGTGCTAGAAATCCGGGGGCGTACGAGCAGTACTTC. Protein product: CSARNPGAYEQYF.

CDR3 sequence: CASSYMSTGELFF. The CDR3 DNA sequence: TGTGCCAGCAGTTACATGTCGACCGGGGAGCTGTTTTTT. The chain employs TRBV6-2 or TRBV6-3 and TRBJ2-2; D gene unclear. The CDR3 contains 13 residues. V was pared by 2 bases and J by 5 bases, with 6 bases between. The V gene's germline CDR1 is MNHEY and CDR2 SVGEGT.

In its sample, this clonotype was seen many times. The CDR3 coding sequence is TGTGCCATCAGTGAGTTAACGGGTGTCGCAGACACCATATATTTT. Encoded protein: CAISELTGVADTIYF. The rearrangement links TRBV10-3 to TRBJ1-3; D ambiguous. CDR1 and CDR2 (germline): ENHRY, SYGVKD. Trimming removed 1 base from V and 8 bases from J, with 15 bases in between. This CDR3 has 15 amino acids.

V usage is TRBV23-1 and J usage is TRBJ2-7, with D hard to call. TRBV23-1 counts as an open reading frame of uncertain function. This CDR3 spans 14 amino acids. Trimming pared 4 bases from V and 0 bases from J, leaving 10 bases between. The CDR3 loop is CASSRTTLSYEQYF. The CDR3 bases are TGCGCCAGCAGTCGAACCACCCTCTCCTACGAGCAGTACTTC.

In its sample, this clonotype was seen a few times. The CDR3 protein is CSVEYRDEAFF. CDR3 coding DNA: TGCAGCGTTGAATACAGGGATGAAGCTTTCTTT. The V call is TRBV29-1, the J call TRBJ1-1; possible D gene TRBD1, 6 bases. Per the germline V gene, CDR1 is SQVTM and CDR2 is ANQGSEA. CDR3 length: 11 residues. Trimming pared 2 bases from V and 7 bases from J, leaving 8 bases between.

The chain carries TRBV3-1 and TRBJ2-7; no reliable D call. CDR3 length: 14 amino acids. The germline CDR1 and CDR2 sequences are LGHDT and YNNKEL (reference sequence). Trimming shortened V by 1 base and J by 3 bases, and 10 bases separated the two germline ends. The CDR3 spells CASSQGGPVYEQYF. For the CDR3, the DNA is TGTGCCAGCAGCCAAGGTGGGCCCGTCTACGAGCAGTACTTC.